This T cell receptor beta chain originates from a study of T cell repertoires in cytomegalovirus infection. Study observations and caveats: CMV carriers with the relevant HLA were identified by cumulative public TCR beta family frequency.

A note on this clonotype: The antigen is undetermined.

The V gene lost 3 bases and the J gene lost 7 bases, with 4 bases spanning the gap. This CDR3 is built from 12 residues. Germline V lookup: CDR1 SNHLY, CDR2 FYNNEI. TCRdb called the reads again in MiXCR, with one record for every CDR3 protein. The data show some 700,000 distinct CDR3 sequences, with roughly a third seen just once and 15% to 20% held by the top ten. Sequenced here: cultured PBMCs, sampled from culture after CMV antigen stimulation. V usage is TRBV2 and J usage is TRBJ1-6; D gene uncertain. This receptor was obtained from a human donor in good health (CMV status not recorded). Some clones in this sample may be carry-over from other donors' samples. The CDR3: CASSEVNSPLHF. The CDR3 bases are TGTGCCAGCAGTGAGGTGAATTCACCCCTCCACTTT.